What follows is one TCR beta chain and its context. The antigen is unknown. Germline V gives CDR1 SGDLS, CDR2 YYNGEE. With 3 bases removed from V and 9 bases from J, the gap between germline ends came to 15 bases. The CDR3 loop spans 13 amino acids. The sample comes from a study of a mutant IDH1 vaccine in newly diagnosed glioma. About the study: Vaccination followed radiotherapy alone by 4-6 weeks, or accompanied temozolomide cycles.

Sequencing was performed with immunoSEQ multiplex PCR; in TCRdb, only in-frame clones are kept and a portion is missing. The data contain roughly 38,000 clones, 78% of them seen just once; the ten biggest clones take up around 6.5%. Time point noted: week 23, last vaccination. Vaccination comprised doses that each held 300 ug of mutant IDH1 20-mer peptide, plus topical imiquimod. The V and J genes are TRBV9 and TRBJ1-2; weak D call: TRBD1 (5 bases). The sequence came from a woman aged 40 to 55 with glioma. Some clones in this sample may be carry-over from other donors' samples. Source: PBMCs, taken from a glioma patient whose treatment included an IDH1 peptide vaccine. CDR3 residues: CASSERGLTSYTF. The CDR3, as DNA: TGTGCCAGCAGCGAGAGGGGCCTGACCAGCTACACCTTC.